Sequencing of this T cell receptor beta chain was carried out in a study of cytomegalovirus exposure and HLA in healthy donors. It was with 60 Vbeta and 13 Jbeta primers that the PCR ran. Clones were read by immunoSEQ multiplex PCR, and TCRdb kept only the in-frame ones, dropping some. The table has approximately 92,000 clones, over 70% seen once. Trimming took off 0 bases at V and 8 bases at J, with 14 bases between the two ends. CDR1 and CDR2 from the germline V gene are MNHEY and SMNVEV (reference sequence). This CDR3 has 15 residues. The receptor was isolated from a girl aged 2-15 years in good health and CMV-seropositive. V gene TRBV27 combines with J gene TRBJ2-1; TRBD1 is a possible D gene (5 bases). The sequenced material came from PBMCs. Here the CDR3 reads CASSLSLMQGHEQFF. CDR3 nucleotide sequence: TGTGCCAGCAGTTTATCCTTGATGCAGGGCCATGAGCAGTTCTTC.